What follows are 14 T cell receptor beta chains derived from one specimen sequenced in a study of blood T cells in healthy people across ages. Then a second PCR, running roughly 7 to 11 cycles, was carried out with a sample-barcoded 5' primer and a J-beta primer mix. TCRdb reprocessed the 5' RACE reads with MiXCR, giving one entry per CDR3 protein. In the table there are hundreds of thousands of distinct CDR3 sequences, 43% of which are singletons. Input material: blood. Source of these receptors: a woman in her fifties or sixties in good health.

This clonotype has just a few counts. The V gene is TRBV7-2, the J gene TRBJ2-1, with TRBD1 identical over 9 bases. Germline V gives CDR1 SGHTA, CDR2 FQGNSA. The trim removed 5 bases at V and 5 bases at J, leaving 10 bases unmatched. The length of the CDR3 is 16 residues. This CDR3 is CASSHYTGGNDNEQFF. CDR3 in DNA: TGTGCCAGCAGCCATTATACAGGGGGCAACGACAATGAGCAGTTCTTC. The whole variable domain, filled in from reference TRBV7-2 and TRBJ2-1, reads GAGVSQSPSNKVTEKGKDVELRCDPISGHTALYWYRQSLGQGLEFLIYFQGNSAPDKSGLPSDRFSAERTGGSVSTLTIQRTQQEDSAVYLCASSHYTGGNDNEQFFGPGTRLTVL.

Points on this clonotype: The conserved phenylalanine or tryptophan is not found at the CDR3 terminus, so this likely reflects a read error. The rearrangement links TRBV6-2 or TRBV6-3 to TRBJ2-7; tentatively, D is TRBD2 (6 bases). V was shortened by 8 bases and J by 0 bases, with 17 bases between the two germline ends. Germline assignment: CDR1 MNHEY and CDR2 SVGEGT. There are 15 residues in the CDR3. The CDR3 reads CASAHGRDFSYEQYS. CDR3 nucleotides: TGTGCCAGCGCCCATGGCAGGGACTTCTCCTACGAGCAGTACTCC.

V usage is TRBV6-2 or TRBV6-3 and J usage is TRBJ2-3, with D possibly TRBD2 on 6 matching bases. Germline CDR1 is MNHEY and CDR2 is SVGEGT. The CDR3 has 15 amino acids. V lost 4 bases and J 2 bases, leaving 13 bases between the germline ends. The CDR3 coding sequence is TGTGCCAGCAGTTCCAGGGACTTTTCCACAGATACGCAGTATTTT. It codes for CASSSRDFSTDTQYF.

The chain has TRBV7-2 and TRBJ1-2; 8 bases line up with TRBD1. Germline V CDR1 and CDR2: SGHTA, FQGNSA. The CDR3 is 15 amino acids. V was clipped by 4 bases and J by 7 bases; unmatched bases: 11. The CDR3 protein is CASSSPIWTGTGYTF. CDR3 bases: TGTGCCAGCAGCTCCCCCATTTGGACAGGGACTGGCTACACCTTC. The full variable domain, with the rest looked up from reference TRBV7-2 and TRBJ1-2, is GAGVSQSPSNKVTEKGKDVELRCDPISGHTALYWYRQSLGQGLEFLIYFQGNSAPDKSGLPSDRFSAERTGGSVSTLTIQRTQQEDSAVYLCASSSPIWTGTGYTFGSGTRLTVV.

This clonotype was recorded at least ten times. This chain links TRBV10-3 with TRBJ2-7; D is possibly TRBD1 or TRBD2 (5 bases each). CDR1 is ENHRY, CDR2 SYGVKD, per germline. V lost 6 bases, J lost 0 bases, and 9 bases lay in between. This CDR3 is 13 amino acids long. The CDR3 DNA is TGTGCCATCAGGGGGACGGACTCCTACGAGCAGTACTTC. It translates to CAIRGTDSYEQYF.

V and J are TRBV20-1 and TRBJ2-7; D possibly matches TRBD1 or TRBD2 (5 bases each). This CDR3 has 14 residues. Germline CDR1 is DFQATT and CDR2 is SNEGSKA (reference sequence). The V and J ends lost 6 bases and 5 bases respectively, with 20 bases between them. CDR3 DNA sequence: TGCAGTGCCCCGGGACCAGCCAGTATTGACGAGCAGTACTTC. Translated, it gives CSAPGPASIDEQYF.

Here the CDR3 reads CAIRGTGERGQPQHF. CDR3 nucleotides: TGTGCCATCAGGGGGACAGGGGAAAGGGGTCAGCCCCAGCATTTT. This chain connects TRBV10-3 to TRBJ1-5, with 10 bases that match TRBD1. Trimming removed 6 bases from V and 6 bases from J; junction bases left unmatched: 8. The CDR3 length is 15 residues. CDR1 and CDR2 from the germline V gene are ENHRY and SYGVKD.

This clonotype came up once. CDR3 protein: CSVGGGASQPQHF. CDR3 nucleotides: TGCAGCGTTGGAGGGGGGGCGAGCCAGCCCCAGCATTTT. The rearrangement joins TRBV29-1 to TRBJ1-5, with D possibly being TRBD1 (6 bases). V was shortened by 4 bases and J by 7 bases, with 14 bases between the two germline ends. The CDR3 covers 13 residues. The V gene's germline CDR1 is SQVTM and CDR2 ANQGSEA.

This clonotype has a handful of counts. V gene TRBV3-1 combines with J gene TRBJ2-3, with a weak D call TRBD2 (5 bases). The CDR3 is 17 amino acids. CDR1 is LGHDT and CDR2 is YNNKEL in the germline V gene (reference sequence). Trimming cost V 3 bases and J 6 bases, with 22 bases left between them. This CDR3 reads CASSQPPPQVPGDTQYF. The CDR3 DNA reads as TGTGCCAGCAGCCAGCCTCCCCCCCAAGTACCGGGGGATACGCAGTATTTT.

This clonotype was seen a handful of times. The rearrangement links TRBV4-1 to TRBJ2-3; D is possibly TRBD2 (5 bases). This CDR3 is 15 amino acids long. CDR1 is MGHRA, CDR2 YSYEKL, per germline. V lost 3 bases, J lost 0 bases, and 10 bases lay in between. CDR3 residues: CASSHSGFSTDTQYF. Written as DNA, the CDR3 is TGCGCCAGCAGCCACAGCGGCTTTAGCACAGATACGCAGTATTTT.

V gene TRBV13 combines with J gene TRBJ2-1; TRBD2 matches 12 bases. CDR1 and CDR2 (germline): PRHDT, FYEKMQ (reference sequence). This CDR3 has 15 amino acids. J lost 5 bases, V lost 3 bases, and 2 bases had no gene match. The CDR3 bases are TGTGCCAGCAGCTTTCGGACTAGCGGGAACAATGAGCAGTTCTTC. This encodes CASSFRTSGNNEQFF.

The chain joins TRBV2 to TRBJ2-5; TRBD1 agrees at 9 bases. This CDR3 has 12 residues. Per the germline V gene, CDR1 is SNHLY and CDR2 is FYNNEI. Losses at the gene ends were 11 bases for V and 5 bases for J; bases not matched to a gene: 6. In nucleotides, the CDR3 is TGTGCCGGAGGACAGGGGCCCGAGACCCAGTACTTC. Translation: CAGGQGPETQYF.

This clonotype was seen more than once but under ten times. The chain joins TRBV5-1 to TRBJ2-7, with D tentatively TRBD1 (5 bases). This CDR3 comprises 15 residues. Germline lookup yields CDR1 SGHRS and CDR2 YFSETQ. V dropped 2 bases and J dropped 0 bases, with 12 bases sitting between them. CDR3 loop: CASSLGHSSSYEQYF. The CDR3 region has the DNA TGCGCCAGCAGCTTAGGACACTCGAGCTCCTACGAGCAGTACTTC.

The chain employs TRBV18 and TRBJ2-2; no clear D gene. Trimming shortened V by 3 bases and J by 0 bases, and 11 bases separated the two germline ends. This CDR3 spans 16 amino acids. Germline loops: CDR1 KGHSH, CDR2 LQKENI. CDR3 region: CASSPWTTSNTGELFF. Here the CDR3 DNA reads TGTGCCAGCTCACCCTGGACGACTTCGAACACCGGGGAGCTGTTTTTT.